One sample yielded the 17 T cell receptor beta chains listed below, sequenced in a study of blood T cell repertoires in COVID-19. Assay used: immunoSEQ multiplex PCR; TCRdb lists only in-frame clones, some missing. The sample has about 180,000 clones; roughly nine tenths are singletons. Sequencing used PBMCs or T cells enriched from blood (not recorded which). These receptors were obtained from a human donor with acute COVID-19. The donor label of this sample is uncertain.

The chain has TRBV28 and TRBJ2-7, with 7 nucleotides matching TRBD2. CDR1 MDHEN and CDR2 SYDVKM come from the germline V gene. The CDR3 is made up of 14 amino acids. Unmatched junction bases numbered 7, after V lost 6 bases and J lost 2 bases. For the CDR3, the DNA is TGTGCCAGCAGCTCAGCGGGGAGGACCTACGAGCAGTACTTC. It is translated as CASSSAGRTYEQYF.

The J gene is TRBJ1-2, the V gene TRBV28, with TRBD1 as a possible D gene (5 bases). Per the germline V gene, CDR1 is MDHEN and CDR2 is SYDVKM. Between the trimmed V and J ends, which lost 8 bases and 11 bases, there was a span of 15 bases. The length of the CDR3 is 11 residues. The CDR3 DNA reads TGTGCCAGCGGTGGAATACAGGAGTACACCTTC. It encodes CASGGIQEYTF.

This CDR3 is CSASFISSLAFYNEQFF. Written as DNA, the CDR3 is TGCAGTGCTAGTTTTATCTCCTCGCTAGCATTCTACAATGAGCAGTTCTTC. The V gene is TRBV20-1, the J gene TRBJ2-1, with D possibly matching TRBD2 (5 bases). CDR1 and CDR2 from the germline V gene are DFQATT and SNEGSKA (reference sequence). The V gene lost 3 bases and the J gene lost 3 bases, with 21 bases spanning the gap. The CDR3 consists of 17 residues.

CDR3 sequence (DNA): TGTGCCTGGAGTGTACAAGGTAGAGGGCGGCCACCCCTCCACTTT. Encoded protein: CAWSVQGRGRPPLHF. The V call is TRBV30, the J call TRBJ1-6; no firm D call. V lost 0 bases and J 11 bases, leaving 17 bases between the germline ends. The CDR3 contains 15 residues. Germline CDR1 reads GTSNPN; CDR2 reads SVGIG (reference sequence).

The chain joins TRBV7-6 to TRBJ1-4; D may be TRBD1 (5 bases). Germline values: CDR1 SGHVS, CDR2 FNYEAQ. The V end was cut by 4 bases, the J end by 0 bases, with 18 bases between. CDR3 length: 18 amino acids. CDR3 bases: TGTGCCAGCAGCTCTCTATGGGGGGAAACGGCAACTAATGAAAAACTGTTTTTT. As protein: CASSSLWGETATNEKLFF.

Points on this clone: The same CDR3 arises from other DNA sequences in this sample as well. The chain carries TRBV7-3 and TRBJ2-7, with 12 bases fitting TRBD2. The CDR3 consists of 15 residues. With 5 bases clipped from V and 2 bases from J, the junction kept 4 bases outside the gene matches. Germline V gene sequence: CDR1 SGHTA, CDR2 FQGTGA. CDR3 sequence (DNA): TGTGCCAGCAGCCTAGCTAGCGGGGGGGCCTACGAGCAGTACTTC. Translating it yields CASSLASGGAYEQYF.

This chain joins TRBV11-2 and TRBJ1-5, with 7 bases identical to TRBD1. CDR1 is SGHAT and CDR2 is FQNNGV in the germline V gene. The CDR3 length is 15 residues. Germline trimming cut 1 base from V and 3 bases from J; bases unmatched to any gene: 3. The chain's CDR3 is CASSLVTGVNQPQHF. For the CDR3, the DNA is TGTGCCAGCAGCTTAGTTACAGGGGTCAATCAGCCCCAGCATTTT.

This chain uses TRBV7-9 with TRBJ2-7, with 7 bases matching TRBD1. CDR1 and CDR2 from the germline V gene are SEHNR and FQNEAQ (reference sequence). The CDR3 runs to 17 residues. V was pared by 5 bases and J by 5 bases, with 18 bases of the junction left unmatched. CDR3: CASSQETGFSKVHEQYF. CDR3 in DNA: TGTGCCAGCAGCCAAGAGACAGGGTTTAGTAAGGTCCACGAGCAGTACTTC. The full variable domain, rest sourced from reference TRBV7-9 and TRBJ2-7, is DTGVSQNPRHKITKRGQNVTFRCDPISEHNRLYWYRQTLGQGPEFLTYFQNEAQLEKSRLLSDRFSAERPKGSFSTLEIQRTEQGDSAMYLCASSQETGFSKVHEQYFGPGTRLTVT.

The chain recombines TRBV4-2 with TRBJ2-7; 8 nucleotides agree with TRBD2. The CDR3 totals 17 residues. Germline-derived CDR1 and CDR2 are LGHNA and YNFKEQ. V lost 0 bases and J lost 2; bases outside the gene matches: 9. The CDR3 spells CASSQDGVGGGPYEQYF. The CDR3 DNA follows: TGTGCCAGCAGCCAAGATGGGGTTGGCGGGGGGCCCTACGAGCAGTACTTC.

V is TRBV29-1 and J is TRBJ2-1; 8 bases are shared with TRBD1. Trimming removed 3 bases from V and 7 bases from J; junction bases left unmatched: 5. The CDR3 spans 13 residues. CDR1 SQVTM and CDR2 ANQGSEA come from the germline V gene. The CDR3 DNA reads as TGCAGCGTTGACAGGGGGCGGAGGAATGAGCAGTTCTTC. The encoded protein is CSVDRGRRNEQFF.

This clone was seen just once. V gene TRBV5-1 combines with J gene TRBJ2-7; the match to TRBD1 covers 9 bases. CDR1 and CDR2 from the germline V gene are SGHRS and YFSETQ. V trimming: 5 bases; J trimming: 2 bases; junction bases outside the gene matches: 5. The CDR3 covers 14 residues. CDR3 DNA sequence: TGCGCCAGCAGACCGGGACAGGGAACCTACGAGCAGTACTTC. Encoded protein: CASRPGQGTYEQYF.

The gene calls are TRBV7-2 and TRBJ2-1, with TRBD2 identical over 13 bases. CDR3 length: 15 amino acids. CDR1 and CDR2 (germline): SGHTA, FQGNSA. V was clipped by 1 base and J by 8 bases; unmatched bases: 2. DNA of the CDR3: TGTGCCAGCAGCTTAGGACTAGCGGGGGGCTATGAGCAGTTCTTC. Protein: CASSLGLAGGYEQFF.

This sequence joins TRBV6-5 and TRBJ2-3; TRBD2 aligns across 12 bases. The CDR3 totals 15 residues. Germline V gene data show CDR1 as MNHEY and CDR2 as SVGAGI. V lost 6 bases and J lost 6; bases outside the gene matches: 7. The CDR3 DNA reads as TGTGCCAGCAGCTCCGGGACTAGCGGGCCCGATACGCAGTATTTT. It is translated as CASSSGTSGPDTQYF.

This clone was counted only a few times. V is TRBV6-5 and J is TRBJ1-1; tentative D call: TRBD1 (5 bases). CDR1 is MNHEY and CDR2 is SVGAGI in the germline V gene. Trimming removed 0 bases at V and 8 bases at J, with 13 bases between. The CDR3 covers 14 residues. The CDR3 spells CASSYSSPRTEAFF. The CDR3 DNA follows: TGTGCCAGCAGTTACTCTAGTCCCCGGACAGAAGCTTTCTTT.

The V gene is TRBV11-1, the J gene TRBJ2-7; D perhaps matches TRBD1 (5 bases). V lost 4 bases, J lost 6 bases, and 19 bases lay in between. CDR1 and CDR2 (germline): SGHAT, FQDESV (reference sequence). This CDR3 comprises 15 residues. The CDR3 reads CASSYRISTSPEQYF. The CDR3 coding sequence is TGTGCCAGCAGCTACAGGATTTCAACCTCCCCCGAGCAGTACTTC.

The chain combines TRBV29-1 with TRBJ2-3; perhaps TRBD2 as D (6 bases). Between the trimmed V and J ends, which lost 6 bases and 8 bases, there was a span of 15 bases. Germline-derived CDR1 and CDR2 are SQVTM and ANQGSEA. This CDR3 spans 12 amino acids. CDR3 nucleotides: TGCAGCGTAGAGAGACGGAGGGGTACGCAGTATTTT. It yields the protein CSVERRRGTQYF.

The V call is TRBV5-1, the J call TRBJ2-2, with 7 positions matching TRBD2. V lost 3 bases, J lost 7 bases, and 12 bases stayed unmatched. Germline lookup yields CDR1 SGHRS and CDR2 YFSETQ. This CDR3 comprises 16 residues. CDR3 residues: CASSSRSGAYYGELFF. The CDR3 region has the DNA TGCGCCAGCAGCTCGCGGAGCGGGGCCTACTACGGGGAGCTGTTTTTT.